The sequence of this T cell receptor beta chain was determined in a study of cytomegalovirus exposure and HLA in healthy donors. Study outcomes and limitations: Earlier analysis yielded a pattern in which most TCR beta V segments were productive about 90% or about 30% of the time.

Worth noting for this clone: What it recognizes is unknown.

Germline CDR1 reads LNHDA; CDR2 reads SQIVND (reference sequence). The CDR3 consists of 12 residues. Trimming shortened V by 0 bases and J by 6 bases, and 6 bases separated the two germline ends. PCR was performed using 60 Vbeta and 13 Jbeta primers. Libraries were prepared by immunoSEQ multiplex PCR; TCRdb keeps only in-frame clonotypes and omits some of them. The table lists more than 100,000 clones, 75% to 90% of them singletons, with 7.5% to 9% in the top ten. The chain carries TRBV19 and TRBJ2-7; D uncertain. The specimen sequenced was PBMCs. The origin of this receptor is a female donor in good health and CMV-seropositive. The DNA for the CDR3 is TGTGCCAGTAGTATAGATAGAGGCGAGCAGTACTTC. This encodes CASSIDRGEQYF.